This T cell receptor (beta chain) was documented in a study of read filtering for tumor transcriptome and immune sequencing. Study as a whole: Per sample, TCR-region reads ranged about 4.05 to 10.27 million by IR-seq, about 80 to 1,400 by RNA-seq. The study, taken as a whole, reports: RNA-seq captured clonotypes less deeply and reliably than IR-seq. Sorted CD138-negative bone marrow cells were not purified T cells.

The library was built from about 400 ng RNA with molecular barcoded adaptors for alpha/delta and beta/gamma chains. Via MiXCR, TCRdb re-called the reads, giving one row per CDR3 protein. The sample shows about 37,000 distinct CDR3 sequences, over 9.5% of them seen only once. Trimming removed 4 bases at V and 6 bases at J, with 7 bases between. The CDR3 is 11 residues long. Germline assignment: CDR1 SGHDT and CDR2 YYEEEE. Every patient had bone marrow sampled while the disease was active. This clonotype was seen at least ten times. Its target is unknown. The source material was a population of CD138-negative cells sorted from bone marrow. The genes are TRBV5-6 and TRBJ2-5; unclear D gene. This sequence was found in a donor at least 40 years old with multiple myeloma. CDR3 sequence reads: CASSRAQTQYF. The CDR3 DNA follows: TGTGCCAGCAGCCGTGCCCAGACCCAGTACTTC. The full variable domain, rest sourced from reference TRBV5-6 and TRBJ2-5, is DAGVTQSPTHLIKTRGQQVTLRCSPKSGHDTVSWYQQALGQGPQFIFQYYEEEERQRGNFPDRFSGHQFPNYSSELNVNALLLGDSALYLCASSRAQTQYFGPGTRLLVL.